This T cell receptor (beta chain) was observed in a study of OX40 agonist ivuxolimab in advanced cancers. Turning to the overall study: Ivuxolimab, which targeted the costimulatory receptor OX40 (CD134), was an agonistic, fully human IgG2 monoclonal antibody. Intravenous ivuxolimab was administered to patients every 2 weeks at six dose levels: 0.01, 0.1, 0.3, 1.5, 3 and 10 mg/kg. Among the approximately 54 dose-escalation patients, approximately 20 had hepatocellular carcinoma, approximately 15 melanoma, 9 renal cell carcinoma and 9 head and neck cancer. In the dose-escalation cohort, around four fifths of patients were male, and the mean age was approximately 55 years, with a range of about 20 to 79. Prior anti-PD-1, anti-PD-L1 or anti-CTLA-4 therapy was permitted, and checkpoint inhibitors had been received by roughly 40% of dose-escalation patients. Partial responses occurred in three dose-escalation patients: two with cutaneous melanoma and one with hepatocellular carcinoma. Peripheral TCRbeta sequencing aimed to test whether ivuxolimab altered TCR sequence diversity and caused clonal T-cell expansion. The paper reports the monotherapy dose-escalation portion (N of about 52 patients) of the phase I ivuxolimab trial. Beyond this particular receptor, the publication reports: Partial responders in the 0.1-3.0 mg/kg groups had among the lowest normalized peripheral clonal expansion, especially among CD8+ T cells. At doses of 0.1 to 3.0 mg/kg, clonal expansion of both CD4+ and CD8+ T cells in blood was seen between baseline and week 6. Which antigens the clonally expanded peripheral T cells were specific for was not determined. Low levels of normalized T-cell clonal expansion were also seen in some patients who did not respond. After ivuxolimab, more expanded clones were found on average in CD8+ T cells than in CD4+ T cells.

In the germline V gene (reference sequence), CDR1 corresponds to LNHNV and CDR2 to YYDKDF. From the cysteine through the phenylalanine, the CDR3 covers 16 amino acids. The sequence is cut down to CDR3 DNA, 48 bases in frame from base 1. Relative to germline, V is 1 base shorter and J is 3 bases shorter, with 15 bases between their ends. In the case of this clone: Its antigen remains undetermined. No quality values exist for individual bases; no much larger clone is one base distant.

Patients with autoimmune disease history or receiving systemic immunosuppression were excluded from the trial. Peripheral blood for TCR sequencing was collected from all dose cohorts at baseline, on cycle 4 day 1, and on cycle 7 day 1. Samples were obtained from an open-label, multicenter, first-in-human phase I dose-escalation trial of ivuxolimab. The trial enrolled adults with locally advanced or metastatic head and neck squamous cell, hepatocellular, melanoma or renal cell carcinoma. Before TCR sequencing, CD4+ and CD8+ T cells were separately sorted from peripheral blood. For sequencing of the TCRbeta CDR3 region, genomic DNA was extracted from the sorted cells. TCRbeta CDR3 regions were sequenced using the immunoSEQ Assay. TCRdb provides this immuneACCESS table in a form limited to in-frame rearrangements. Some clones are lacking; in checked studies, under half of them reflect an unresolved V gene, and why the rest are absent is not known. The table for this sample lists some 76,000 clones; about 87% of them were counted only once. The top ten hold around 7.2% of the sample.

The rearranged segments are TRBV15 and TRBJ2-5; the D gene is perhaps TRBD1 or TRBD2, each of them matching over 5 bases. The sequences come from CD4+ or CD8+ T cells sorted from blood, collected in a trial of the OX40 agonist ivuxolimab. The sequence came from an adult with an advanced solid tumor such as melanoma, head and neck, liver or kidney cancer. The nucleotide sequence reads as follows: TGTGCCACCAGCAGAGGCGGGCAGTGGGGCAAAGAGACCCAGTACTTC. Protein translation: CATSRGGQWGKETQYF.